A single sample is the source of the 9 T cell receptor beta chains below, sequenced in a study of PD-1 blockade in classical Hodgkin lymphoma. Every patient relapsed after autologous stem cell transplantation, and brentuximab vedotin exposure varied. Assay used: immunoSEQ multiplex PCR; TCRdb lists only in-frame clones, some missing. The table has about 26,000 clones, around 70% seen once. The source was peripheral blood mononuclear cells (PBMCs), collected before the second cycle of nivolumab. The receptors stem from a human donor with classical Hodgkin lymphoma.

V gene TRBV4-3 combines with J gene TRBJ2-2; TRBD2 agrees at 8 bases. CDR1 is LGHNA and CDR2 is YSLEER in the germline V gene. The CDR3 contains 17 residues. The V segment lost 0 bases and the J segment 7 bases; nucleotides outside the gene matches: 10. CDR3 residues: CASSQEPGTSLGGELFF. The CDR3, as DNA: TGCGCCAGCAGCCAAGAACCCGGGACTAGTTTGGGCGGGGAGCTGTTTTTT.

J is TRBJ1-1 and V is TRBV7-6, with D unresolved. CDR1 and CDR2 (germline): SGHVS, FNYEAQ. The CDR3 spans 13 residues. V dropped 1 base and J dropped 4 bases, with 7 bases sitting between them. The CDR3 region is CASSLEVGTEAFF. CDR3 coding DNA: TGTGCCAGCAGCTTAGAAGTTGGCACTGAAGCTTTCTTT.

Points on this clone: Other DNA sequences in this sample translate to the same CDR3. The chain couples TRBV9 to TRBJ2-3; tentatively, D is TRBD1 or TRBD2 (5 bases each). The germline CDR1 and CDR2 sequences are SGDLS and YYNGEE. V dropped 0 bases and J dropped 2 bases, with 10 bases sitting between them. This CDR3 has 15 residues. The DNA of the CDR3 is TGTGCCAGCAGCGTAGGCAGCGGACACACAGATACGCAGTATTTT. Translating gives CASSVGSGHTDTQYF.

The V gene is TRBV14, the J gene TRBJ1-2, with 8 bases lining up with TRBD1. Trimming at V came to 4 bases and at J to 4 bases, leaving 8 bases not matched to a gene. The length of the CDR3 is 15 residues. The germline CDR1 and CDR2 sequences are SGHDN and FVKESK. Here the CDR3 reads CASSPRQGRAYGYTF. The CDR3 DNA is TGTGCCAGCAGCCCAAGACAGGGGAGGGCCTATGGCTACACCTTC.

For the CDR3, the DNA is TGTGCCAGCAGTTTCCCTTGGACTCAATCTAATGAAAAACTGTTTTTT. Encoded protein: CASSFPWTQSNEKLFF. V is TRBV27 and J is TRBJ1-4; no reliable D call. The germline V gene has CDR1 MNHEY and CDR2 SMNVEV (reference sequence). This CDR3 is 16 amino acids long. Trimming pared 3 bases from V and 3 bases from J, leaving 14 bases between.

The rearrangement joins TRBV28 to TRBJ2-5; possibly TRBD2 for D (5 bases). The CDR3 runs 13 residues. Trimming left V 3 bases short and J 4 bases short, with 9 bases between. Germline CDR1 and CDR2: MDHEN and SYDVKM. The CDR3 coding sequence is TGTGCCAGCAGTTTTAGCGACCGAGAGACCCAGTACTTC. This translates into CASSFSDRETQYF.

The chain has TRBV28 and TRBJ1-1, with TRBD1 matching over 7 bases. In germline, CDR1 is MDHEN, CDR2 SYDVKM. The CDR3 contains 15 residues. The trim removed 6 bases at V and 5 bases at J, leaving 12 bases unmatched. CDR3: CASSPGGGVWTEAFF. CDR3 nucleotides: TGTGCCAGCAGCCCAGGGGGGGGCGTGTGGACTGAAGCTTTCTTT.

A remark on this clone: The junction departs from the called germline gene at one end, perhaps through a read error. The V gene is TRBV6-5, the J gene TRBJ2-2, with TRBD1 identical over 8 bases. Germline V gene data show CDR1 as MNHEY and CDR2 as SVGAGI. The CDR3 contains 15 residues. CDR3 DNA sequence: TGTGCCAGCAGCTACTCCGGGACAGGAACCGGGGAGCTGTTTTTT. This encodes CASSYSGTGTGELFF.

This clone was seen more than once but under ten times. This sequence joins TRBV6-5 and TRBJ2-7, with a possible D match to TRBD1 (6 bases). The germline V and J ends were trimmed by 1 base and 1 base, with 11 bases remaining between them. This CDR3 is built from 15 residues. The germline CDR1 and CDR2 sequences are MNHEY and SVGAGI. CDR3 protein: CASSYYRESSYEQYF. The CDR3 DNA is TGTGCCAGCAGTTACTACAGGGAGAGTTCCTACGAGCAGTACTTC.